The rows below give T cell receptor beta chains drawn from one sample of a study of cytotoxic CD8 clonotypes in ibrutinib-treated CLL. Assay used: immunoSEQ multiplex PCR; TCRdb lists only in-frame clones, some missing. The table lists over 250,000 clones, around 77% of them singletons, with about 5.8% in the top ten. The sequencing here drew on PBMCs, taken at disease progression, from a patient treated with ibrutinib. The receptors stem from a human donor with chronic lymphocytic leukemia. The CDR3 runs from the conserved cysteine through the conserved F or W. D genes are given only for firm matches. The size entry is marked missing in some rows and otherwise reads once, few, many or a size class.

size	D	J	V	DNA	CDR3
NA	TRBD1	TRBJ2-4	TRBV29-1	TGCAGCGTTGACCGGGACAGGGGCTCCATAGCCAAAAACATTCAGTACTTC	CSVDRDRGSIAKNIQYF
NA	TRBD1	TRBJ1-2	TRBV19	TGTGCCAGTAGTATTGCGACGGGACAGGTCTATGGCTACACCTTC	CASSIATGQVYGYTF
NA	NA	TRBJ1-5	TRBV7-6	TGTGCCAGCAGCTCCAGCTGGGTACAGGGAGATAATCAGCCCCAGCATTTT	CASSSSWVQGDNQPQHF
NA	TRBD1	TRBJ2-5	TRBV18	TGTGCCAGCTCACCAGGGACAGGGGGGATACGAGAGACCCAGTACTTC	CASSPGTGGIRETQYF
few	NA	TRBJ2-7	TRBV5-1	TGCGCCAGCAGCCCCCCGAGAGGCTACGAGCAGTACTTC	CASSPPRGYEQYF
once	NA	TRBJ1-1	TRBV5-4	TGTGCCAGCAGCTTAGCAGGTTTGATGGCTGAAGCTTTCTTT	CASSLAGLMAEAFF
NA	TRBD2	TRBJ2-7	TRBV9	TGTGCCAGCAGCACCCGCCCCTCACTAGCGGGGGGGTGGTCCTACGAGCAGTACTTC	CASSTRPSLAGGWSYEQYF
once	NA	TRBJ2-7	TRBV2	TGTGCCAGCAGTGAACAGGGATTCGAGCAGTACTTC	CASSEQGFEQYF
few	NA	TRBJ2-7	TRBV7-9	TGTGCCAGCAGCACCCACAGGGTTGAGCAGTACTTC	CASSTHRVEQYF
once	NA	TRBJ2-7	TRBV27	TGTGCCAGCAGTTCAGAGGGTAGAGGGTACGAGCAGTACTTC	CASSSEGRGYEQYF
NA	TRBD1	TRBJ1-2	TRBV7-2	TGTGCCAGCTGCGTCCAGGGGGTTTCGCACTATGGCTACACCTTC	CASCVQGVSHYGYTF
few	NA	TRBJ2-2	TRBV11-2	TGTGCCAGCAGCTTACGGAACACCGGGGAGCTGTTTTTT	CASSLRNTGELFF
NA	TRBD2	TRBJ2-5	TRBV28	TGTGCCAGCAGTTCCCGCACTAGCGGGATTTGGGAGACCCAGTACTTC	CASSSRTSGIWETQYF
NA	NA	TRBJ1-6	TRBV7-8	TGTGCCAGCAGCTACAGGGTTAGGAATTCACCCCTCCACTTT	CASSYRVRNSPLHF
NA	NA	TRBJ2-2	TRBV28	TGTGCCAGCAGTTCCAAGGACAGGAACACCGGGGAGCTGTTTTTT	CASSSKDRNTGELFF
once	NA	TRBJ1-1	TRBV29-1	TGCAGCGCCGGCGTTGTATTGAACACTGAAGCTTTCTTT	CSAGVVLNTEAFF
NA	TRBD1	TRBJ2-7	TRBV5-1	TGCGCCAGCAGCCGGACAGGGGCCTCCTACGAGCAGTACTTC	CASSRTGASYEQYF